This is a list of T cell receptor beta chains from one sample in a study of chemoradiotherapy in HPV16-positive cancers. The assay was immunoSEQ multiplex PCR, and TCRdb's table has in-frame clones only and misses some. This sample yields about 2,900 clones, of which around 80% are seen a single time; roughly 11% belongs to the top ten. The sequences come from tumor tissue, collected from a patient who underwent chemoradiotherapy. Receptor source: a human donor with HPV-associated anogenital cancer. Each CDR3 is given with its conserved first and last residue.

v_call	j_call	cdr3_aa
TRBV2	TRBJ1-6	CASSVLRNSPLHF
TRBV7-9	TRBJ1-2	CASSLEGGYTF
TRBV5-5	TRBJ2-5	CASSPGSGLQETQYF
TRBV5-1	TRBJ2-3	CASSLLAGVSDTQYF
TRBV27	TRBJ2-5	CASSGIQGRKTQYF
TRBV5-4	TRBJ1-1	CASSFYGSASAFF
TRBV5-6	TRBJ1-4	CASSLTGEEKLFF
TRBV30	TRBJ1-2	CARSRVNYGYTF
TRBV6-6	TRBJ2-4	CASRPGHAIAKNIQYF
TRBV6-1	TRBJ1-4	CASSKAPTNEKLFF
TRBV4-2	TRBJ2-3	CASQRSILAGDSSTDTQYF
TRBV7-9	TRBJ2-3	CASSLRPTPPRAATQYF
TRBV27	TRBJ1-6	CASTVGGSSYNSPLHF
TRBV2	TRBJ1-1	CATHWSGSDTEAFF
TRBV5-1	TRBJ2-3	CASSLDRGWTDTQYF
TRBV28	TRBJ1-5	CASSLNFQVLAQHF
TRBV5-6	TRBJ1-1	CASSAEGIGAFF